The 14 T cell receptor beta chains reported below all come from one sample, sequenced in a study of CD8 T cells in Susac syndrome. Reverse transcription of about 0.45 to 1 ug RNA was carried out with random hexamers. TCRdb recomputed calls from the immunoSEQ multiplex PCR reads with MiXCR, one row per CDR3 protein. The sample holds 110,000 to 150,000 distinct CDR3 sequences, nearly 97% seen once. Sequencing was done on a sample of CD4+ T cells from PBMCs. These receptors were taken from a human donor with Susac syndrome.

The chain combines TRBV4-2 with TRBJ2-5; D might be TRBD1 (6 bases). Germline V CDR1 and CDR2: LGHNA, YNFKEQ. CDR3 length: 15 residues. Between the trimmed V and J ends, which lost 0 bases and 2 bases, there was a span of 10 bases. The CDR3 here is CASSQDPGEQETQYF. The CDR3 DNA reads TGTGCCAGCAGCCAAGATCCAGGGGAGCAAGAGACCCAGTACTTC.

This chain joins TRBV29-1 and TRBJ2-1, with 11 bases identical to TRBD1. The CDR3 spans 14 residues. V gave up 5 bases and J gave up 6 bases; unmatched junction bases: 6. Germline CDR1 reads SQVTM; CDR2 reads ANQGSEA. For the CDR3, the DNA is TGCAGCGTTTCCGGGACAGGGGGACCCAATGAGCAGTTCTTC. It encodes CSVSGTGGPNEQFF.

The chain is built from TRBV20-1 and TRBJ2-3, with D tentatively TRBD1 or TRBD2 (6 bases each). V was trimmed by 6 bases and J by 0 bases, leaving 13 bases between them. The CDR3 length is 14 residues. Germline assignment: CDR1 DFQATT and CDR2 SNEGSKA (reference sequence). Written as DNA, the CDR3 is TGCAGTGCAGAAACGGGGGCTAGCACAGATACGCAGTATTTT. Protein product: CSAETGASTDTQYF.

The rearrangement joins TRBV18 to TRBJ2-7; no clear D gene. The V gene lost 6 bases and the J gene lost 6 bases, with 15 bases spanning the gap. CDR1 is KGHSH and CDR2 is LQKENI in the germline V gene. CDR3 size: 13 residues. In DNA form, the CDR3 reads TGTGCCAGCTCGTCTTGCGGACGTTGCGAGCAGTACTTC. Its translation is CASSSCGRCEQYF.

This clonotype was counted once. The genes are TRBV20-1 and TRBJ2-1; D is perhaps TRBD2 (5 bases). V dropped 3 bases and J dropped 0 bases, with 9 bases sitting between them. Germline V gives CDR1 DFQATT, CDR2 SNEGSKA (reference sequence). The length of the CDR3 is 14 residues. CDR3 nucleotides: TGCAGTGCTAGGAGACTAAGCTCCTACAATGAGCAGTTCTTC. This sequence encodes CSARRLSSYNEQFF.

The count of this clonotype is one. The rearrangement uses TRBV7-9 and TRBJ1-1; a weak D match, TRBD1 (5 bases). Trimming left V 8 bases short and J 5 bases short, with 9 bases between. The CDR3 extends over 11 amino acids. CDR1 is SEHNR and CDR2 is FQNEAQ in the germline V gene (reference sequence). CDR3 DNA sequence: TGTGCCAGCTCGGGGGAAACTGAAGCTTTCTTT. The encoded protein is CASSGETEAFF.

The rearrangement links TRBV15 to TRBJ2-7; D is uncertain. Trimming removed 0 bases at V and 2 bases at J, with 14 bases between. The CDR3 is 16 amino acids. From germline, CDR1 is LNHNV and CDR2 YYDKDF (reference sequence). CDR3 sequence (DNA): TGTGCCACCAGCAGAGATAGTAGGGAATTCCCCTACGAGCAGTACTTC. Translation gives CATSRDSREFPYEQYF. The full variable domain, rest sourced from reference TRBV15 and TRBJ2-7, is DAMVIQNPRYQVTQFGKPVTLSCSQTLNHNVMYWYQQKSSQAPKLLFHYYDKDFNNEADTPDNFQSRRPNTSFCFLDIRSPGLGDTAMYLCATSRDSREFPYEQYFGPGTRLTVT.

The chain links TRBV20-1 to TRBJ1-5, with TRBD1 identical over 7 bases. The V gene end was trimmed by 6 bases and the J gene end by 4 bases; junction bases not matched to a gene: 15. CDR1 and CDR2 from the germline V gene are DFQATT and SNEGSKA (reference sequence). The CDR3 covers 16 residues. The CDR3 spells CSAHPGTAYSNQPQHF. For the CDR3, the DNA is TGCAGTGCCCACCCCGGGACAGCTTATTCTAATCAGCCCCAGCATTTT.

The V call is TRBV20-1, the J call TRBJ2-1; the D is unclear. The CDR3 has 15 amino acids. Trimming cost V 6 bases and J 2 bases, with 17 bases left between them. Germline V CDR1 and CDR2: DFQATT, SNEGSKA (reference sequence). The CDR3 sequence: CSALRTGLPYNEQFF. CDR3 DNA sequence: TGCAGTGCCCTTCGCACTGGGCTGCCCTACAATGAGCAGTTCTTC.

The chain uses TRBV29-1 and TRBJ2-1; 8 positions agree with TRBD2. The CDR3 extends over 13 amino acids. V shed 8 bases and J 7 bases; nucleotides not matched to a gene: 10. The germline V gene encodes CDR1 SQVTM and CDR2 ANQGSEA. The CDR3 sequence: CSLTTSVRNEQFF. The CDR3 nucleotides read TGCAGCCTCACGACTAGCGTTCGGAATGAGCAGTTCTTC.

The chain combines TRBV29-1 with TRBJ2-3; no definite D call. From germline, CDR1 is SQVTM and CDR2 ANQGSEA. Trimming removed 7 bases from V and 5 bases from J, with 7 bases in between. This CDR3 contains 10 residues. The CDR3 loop reads CSGGGDTQYF. The CDR3 DNA sequence: TGCAGCGGCGGCGGAGATACGCAGTATTTT.

The chain carries TRBV2 and TRBJ2-2, with 9 bases fitting TRBD1. CDR1 and CDR2 from the germline V gene are SNHLY and FYNNEI. This CDR3 comprises 15 residues. Germline trimming cut 6 bases from V and 5 bases from J; bases unmatched to any gene: 7. This CDR3 is CASRGTGLETGELFF. CDR3 in DNA: TGTGCCAGCAGGGGGACAGGGCTAGAAACCGGGGAGCTGTTTTTT.

The V gene is TRBV4-1, the J gene TRBJ2-2; a weak D match, TRBD2 (6 bases). The CDR3 has 15 residues. Deletions cut 3 bases from V and 1 base from J, with 9 bases between. CDR1 is MGHRA, CDR2 YSYEKL, per germline. The CDR3 is CASSHHSGNTGELFF. The CDR3 DNA reads as TGCGCCAGCAGCCATCATAGCGGGAACACCGGGGAGCTGTTTTTT.

This CDR3 reads CASSRDTTTYEQYF. As DNA, the CDR3 is TGTGCCAGCTCACGTGACACTACCACCTACGAGCAGTACTTC. The chain links TRBV18 to TRBJ2-7; no definite D call. The CDR3 is 14 amino acids. V was pared by 4 bases and J by 2 bases, with 12 bases between. CDR1 and CDR2 from the germline V gene are KGHSH and LQKENI.